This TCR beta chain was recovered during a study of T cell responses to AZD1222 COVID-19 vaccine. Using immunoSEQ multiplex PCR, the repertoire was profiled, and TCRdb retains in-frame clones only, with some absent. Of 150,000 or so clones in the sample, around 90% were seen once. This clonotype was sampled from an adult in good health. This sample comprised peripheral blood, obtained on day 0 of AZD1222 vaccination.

CDR3 region: CASSQDPSGIPLGEQYF. In DNA, the CDR3 is TGTGCCAGCAGCCAAGATCCTAGCGGGATACCCCTGGGTGAGCAGTACTTC. The chain carries TRBV4-2 and TRBJ2-7, with 9 bases that match TRBD2. Trimming took 0 bases from V and 7 from J; bases not matched to a gene: 13. Germline lookup yields CDR1 LGHNA and CDR2 YNFKEQ. The CDR3 contains 17 residues.